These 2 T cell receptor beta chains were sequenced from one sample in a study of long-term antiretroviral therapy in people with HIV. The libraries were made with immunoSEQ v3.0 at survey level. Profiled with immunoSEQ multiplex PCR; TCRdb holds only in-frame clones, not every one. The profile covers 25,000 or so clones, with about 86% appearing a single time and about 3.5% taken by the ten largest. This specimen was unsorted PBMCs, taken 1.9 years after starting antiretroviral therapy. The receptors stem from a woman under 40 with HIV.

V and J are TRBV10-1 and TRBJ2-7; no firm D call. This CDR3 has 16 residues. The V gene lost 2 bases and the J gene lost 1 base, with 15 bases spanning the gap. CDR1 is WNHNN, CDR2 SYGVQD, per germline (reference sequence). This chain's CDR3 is CASSESREDKSYEQYV. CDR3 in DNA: TGCGCCAGCAGTGAGAGTAGGGAAGATAAATCCTACGAGCAGTACGTC.

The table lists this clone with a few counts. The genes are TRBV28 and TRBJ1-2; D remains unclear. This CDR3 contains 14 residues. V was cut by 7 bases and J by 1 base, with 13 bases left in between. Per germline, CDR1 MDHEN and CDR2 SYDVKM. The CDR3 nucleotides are TGTGCCAGCACTACCTCAGGCCGTAACTATGGCTACACCTTC. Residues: CASTTSGRNYGYTF.